The source of this T cell receptor beta chain is a study of blood T cell repertoires in COVID-19. Study-level information: Specimens from acute and convalescent COVID-19 originated in the United States, Italy and Spain. T cells, B-cell-depleted T cells, or PBMCs supplied cDNA or gDNA.

As processed by the authors: Using reference gene primer amplification, nucleated cell counts were estimated. Measured with immunoSEQ multiplex PCR; TCRdb has only the in-frame clones, and not every one. For V, J and clone size, that table is used; D and trimming come from the DNA. The table records some 50,000 clones, more than 70% of them present only once. This CDR3 is 14 amino acids long. V was clipped by 7 bases and J by 3 bases; unmatched bases: 8. Germline CDR1 and CDR2: LNHDA and SQIVND (reference sequence). V is TRBV19 and J is TRBJ1-2; the match to TRBD1 covers 7 bases. The sample taken for sequencing was peripheral blood. This TCR came from a human donor in a cohort sampled during active COVID-19. DNA of the CDR3: TGTGCCAGTATCAGACAGGGATTTGACTATGGCTACACCTTC. Residues: CASIRQGFDYGYTF.